This T cell receptor beta chain was profiled in a study of blood T cell repertoires in COVID-19. Looking at the study overall: COVID-19 samples from acute and convalescent phases originated in the United States, Italy and Spain. Sources were T cells, B-cell-depleted T cells, or PBMCs; the material itself was cDNA or gDNA.

Unmatched junction bases numbered 11, after V lost 1 base and J lost 6 bases. Germline CDR1 LGHNT, CDR2 FRNRAP. The CDR3 sequence is 18 residues long. As handled by the study authors: Amplification from reference gene primers served as the basis for estimated nucleated cell counts. Measured with immunoSEQ multiplex PCR; TCRdb has only the in-frame clones, and not every one. D and trimming were read from the DNA, whereas the V and J calls and clone size are those reported in that table. The table has more than 95,000 clones, just under 80% seen once. The chain recombines TRBV12-5 with TRBJ2-1; 11 bases are shared with TRBD2. The sample taken for sequencing was peripheral blood. The sequence came from a human donor in a cohort sampled during active COVID-19. The CDR3 reads CASGLDPFRLAGTNEQFF. Written as DNA, the CDR3 is TGTGCTAGTGGTTTGGACCCCTTTCGACTAGCGGGGACCAATGAGCAGTTCTTC.